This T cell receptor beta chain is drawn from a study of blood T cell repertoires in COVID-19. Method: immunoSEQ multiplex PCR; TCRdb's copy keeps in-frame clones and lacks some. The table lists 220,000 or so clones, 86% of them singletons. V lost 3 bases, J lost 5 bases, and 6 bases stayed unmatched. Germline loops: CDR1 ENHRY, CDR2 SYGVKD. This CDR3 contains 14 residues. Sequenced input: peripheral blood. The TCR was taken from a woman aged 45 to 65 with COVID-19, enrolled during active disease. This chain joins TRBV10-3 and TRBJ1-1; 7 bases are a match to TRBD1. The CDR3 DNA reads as TGTGCCATCAGTGACCTGACAGGGCGGACTGAAGCTTTCTTT. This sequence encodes CAISDLTGRTEAFF.